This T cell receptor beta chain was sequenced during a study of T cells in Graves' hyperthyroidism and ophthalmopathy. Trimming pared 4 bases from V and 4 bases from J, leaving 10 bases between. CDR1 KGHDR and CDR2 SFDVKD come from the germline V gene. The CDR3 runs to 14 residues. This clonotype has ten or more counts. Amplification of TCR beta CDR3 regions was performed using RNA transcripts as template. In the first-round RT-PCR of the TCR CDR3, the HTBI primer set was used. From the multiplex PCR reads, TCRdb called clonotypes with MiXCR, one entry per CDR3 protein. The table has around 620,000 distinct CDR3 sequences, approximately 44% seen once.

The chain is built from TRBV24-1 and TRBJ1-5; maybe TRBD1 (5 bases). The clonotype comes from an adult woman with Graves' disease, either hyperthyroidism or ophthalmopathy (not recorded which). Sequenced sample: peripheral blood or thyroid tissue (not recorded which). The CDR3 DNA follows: TGTGCCACCAGTGACCCCGGGGCAAATCAGCCCCAGCATTTT. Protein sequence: CATSDPGANQPQHF.